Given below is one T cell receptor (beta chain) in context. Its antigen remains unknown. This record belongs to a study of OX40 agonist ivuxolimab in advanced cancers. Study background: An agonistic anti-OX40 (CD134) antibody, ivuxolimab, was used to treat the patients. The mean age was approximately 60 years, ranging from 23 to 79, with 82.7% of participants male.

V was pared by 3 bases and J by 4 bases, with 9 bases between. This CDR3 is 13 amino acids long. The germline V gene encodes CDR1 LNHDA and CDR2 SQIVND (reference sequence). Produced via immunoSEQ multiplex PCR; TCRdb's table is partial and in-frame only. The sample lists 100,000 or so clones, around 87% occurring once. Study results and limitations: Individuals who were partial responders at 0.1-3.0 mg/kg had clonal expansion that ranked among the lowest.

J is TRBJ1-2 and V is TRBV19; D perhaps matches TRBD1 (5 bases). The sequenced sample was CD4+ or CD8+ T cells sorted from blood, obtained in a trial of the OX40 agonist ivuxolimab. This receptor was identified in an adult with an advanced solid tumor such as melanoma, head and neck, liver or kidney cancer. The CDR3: CASSMSRAYGYTF. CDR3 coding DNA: TGTGCCAGTAGTATGTCCAGGGCCTATGGCTACACCTTC.